A single sample is the source of the 15 T cell receptor beta chains below, sequenced in a study of cytomegalovirus exposure and HLA in healthy donors. Repertoires were generated with immunoSEQ multiplex PCR, while TCRdb's copy carries only in-frame clones and drops some. This table has about 160,000 clones, 86% appearing once. Sequencing was carried out using PBMCs. These receptors were obtained from a woman in her twenties or thirties in good health and CMV-seronegative.

The rearrangement joins TRBV4-3 to TRBJ1-1; the match to TRBD1 covers 10 bases. From germline, CDR1 is LGHNA and CDR2 YSLEER. CDR3 size: 15 residues. Trimming removed 3 bases from V and 1 base from J; junction bases left unmatched: 2. The CDR3 sequence is CASSQGQGSNTEAFF. The CDR3, as DNA: TGCGCCAGCAGCCAGGGACAGGGGTCGAACACTGAAGCTTTCTTT.

The rearrangement joins TRBV19 to TRBJ1-4, with D hard to call. V was pared by 2 bases and J by 4 bases, with 8 bases between. Germline CDR1 LNHDA, CDR2 SQIVND (reference sequence). This CDR3 contains 14 residues. CDR3 nucleotide sequence: TGTGCCAGTAGTATAAAGCCAGTTAATGAAAAACTGTTTTTT. This gives the protein CASSIKPVNEKLFF.

The chain joins TRBV7-2 to TRBJ1-3, with TRBD1 identical over 9 bases. The trim removed 5 bases at V and 2 bases at J, leaving 4 bases unmatched. CDR1 and CDR2 from the germline V gene are SGHTA and FQGNSA. This CDR3 is built from 15 residues. CDR3 nucleotides: TGTGCCAGCAGCCGACAGGGGGGCCCTGGAAACACCATATATTTT. Amino acids: CASSRQGGPGNTIYF.

The V call is TRBV27, the J call TRBJ2-1, with 7 bases that match TRBD2. Trimming removed 2 bases from V and 5 bases from J; junction bases left unmatched: 18. This CDR3 is 19 amino acids long. Germline V CDR1 and CDR2: MNHEY, SMNVEV (reference sequence). Here the CDR3 reads CASSLVEPLIAGRNNEQFF. The CDR3 DNA is TGTGCCAGCAGTTTAGTTGAACCGTTGATAGCGGGCCGAAACAATGAGCAGTTCTTC.

V usage is TRBV5-6 and J usage is TRBJ1-5; no firm D call. Trimming removed 2 bases at V and 6 bases at J, with 9 bases between. The CDR3 covers 13 residues. Per the germline V gene, CDR1 is SGHDT and CDR2 is YYEEEE. As DNA, the CDR3 is TGTGCCAGCAGCTTCGGAACGAGTCAGCCCCAGCATTTT. Amino acids: CASSFGTSQPQHF.

The chain carries TRBV10-3 and TRBJ2-3; D is unresolved. Germline loops: CDR1 ENHRY, CDR2 SYGVKD. The CDR3 extends over 12 amino acids. V lost 4 bases and J lost 6, with 8 bases in between. CDR3 DNA sequence: TGTGCCATCAGTGTAGTGGGGGATACGCAGTATTTT. It encodes CAISVVGDTQYF.

This chain's CDR3 is CASSQDRGAGSPLHF. CDR3 in DNA: TGCGCCAGCAGCCAAGATAGGGGGGCCGGGTCACCCCTCCACTTT. The V and J genes are TRBV4-3 and TRBJ1-6, with D perhaps matching TRBD1 (6 bases). There are 15 residues in the CDR3. Trimming stripped 0 bases from V and 10 bases from J, with 13 bases between. The germline V gene has CDR1 LGHNA and CDR2 YSLEER.

J is TRBJ1-3 and V is TRBV6-5, with 9 bases aligning to TRBD1. CDR1 and CDR2 from the germline V gene are MNHEY and SVGAGI. The CDR3 runs 15 residues. The trim removed 5 bases at V and 1 base at J, leaving 3 bases unmatched. CDR3 nucleotides: TGTGCCAGCAGTACGACAGGGGGGTCTGGAAACACCATATATTTT. Its protein product is CASSTTGGSGNTIYF.

The rearrangement links TRBV19 to TRBJ2-7; 9 bases line up with TRBD2. The CDR3 runs to 13 residues. With 8 bases clipped from V and 4 bases from J, the junction kept 6 bases outside the gene matches. Germline V gene sequence: CDR1 LNHDA, CDR2 SQIVND (reference sequence). The CDR3 nucleotides read TGTGCCAGTTCCACGGCGGGGGGGTACGAGCAGTACTTC. Amino acid sequence: CASSTAGGYEQYF. Looking up the rest from reference TRBV19 and TRBJ2-7 gives the full variable domain: DGGITQSPKYLFRKEGQNVTLSCEQNLNHDAMYWYRQDPGQGLRLIYYSQIVNDFQKGDIAEGYSVSREKKESFPLTVTSAQKNPTAFYLCASSTAGGYEQYFGPGTRLTVT.

The V call is TRBV27, the J call TRBJ2-3, with 9 bases identical to TRBD2. The J segment lost 1 base and the V segment lost 6 bases, leaving 5 bases of the junction unmatched. Germline V gene data show CDR1 as MNHEY and CDR2 as SMNVEV (reference sequence). The CDR3 is made up of 15 amino acids. Here the CDR3 reads CASSPIAGGTDTQYF. In nucleotides, the CDR3 is TGTGCCAGCAGCCCCATAGCGGGAGGCACAGATACGCAGTATTTT.

The V gene is TRBV7-8, the J gene TRBJ1-5; D is unresolved. The CDR3 length is 18 residues. V shed 0 bases and J shed 5 bases, with 20 bases lying between them. CDR1 SGHVS and CDR2 FQNEAQ come from the germline V gene. The CDR3 loop is CASSLARVDGSTDQPQHF. The CDR3 DNA sequence: TGTGCCAGCAGCTTAGCGCGTGTGGACGGTTCCACTGATCAGCCCCAGCATTTT.

The chain is built from TRBV6-5 and TRBJ2-7; weak D call: TRBD1 (5 bases). This CDR3 region has 14 residues. Trimming stripped 4 bases from V and 7 bases from J, with 17 bases between. Looked up from germline, CDR1 is MNHEY and CDR2 is SVGAGI. The CDR3 DNA reads TGTGCCAGCAGTTTGACCGACAGCTCGGGTGAGCAGTACTTC. Translating gives CASSLTDSSGEQYF.

The V gene is TRBV6-1, the J gene TRBJ2-7; 9 bases match TRBD1. The V gene end was trimmed by 5 bases and the J gene end by 6 bases; junction bases not matched to a gene: 5. Germline CDR1 is MNHNS and CDR2 is SASEGT. CDR3 length equals 13 residues. The CDR3 nucleotides read TGTGCCAGCAGTCCCGGGACAGGGTTCGAGCAGTACTTC. This translates into CASSPGTGFEQYF.

The genes are TRBV9 and TRBJ2-1; D gene ambiguous. Germline lookup yields CDR1 SGDLS and CDR2 YYNGEE. The ends were cut back, 3 bases at V and 1 base at J, with 17 bases in the middle. There are 17 residues in the CDR3. In DNA, the CDR3 is TGTGCCAGCAGCGCTACGGTCCCAACTCGGTCCTACAATGAGCAGTTCTTC. This codes for CASSATVPTRSYNEQFF. Supplemented by reference TRBV9 and TRBJ2-1, the full variable domain reads DSGVTQTPKHLITATGQRVTLRCSPRSGDLSVYWYQQSLDQGLQFLIQYYNGEERAKGNILERFSAQQFPDLHSELNLSSLELGDSALYFCASSATVPTRSYNEQFFGPGTRLTVL.

The gene calls are TRBV5-1 and TRBJ2-7, with 9 bases identical to TRBD2. The germline CDR1 and CDR2 sequences are SGHRS and YFSETQ. CDR3 size: 13 residues. Trimming took 3 bases from V and 7 from J; bases not matched to a gene: 5. The CDR3 loop reads CASSSSGRREQYF. CDR3 nucleotides: TGCGCCAGCAGCTCGAGCGGGAGGCGAGAGCAGTACTTC.